A selection of T cell receptor beta chains follows, all from one sample in a study of Ad26.COV2.S vaccination and SARS-CoV-2 variants. Repertoires were generated with immunoSEQ multiplex PCR, while TCRdb's copy carries only in-frame clones and drops some. The repertoire holds 450,000 to 550,000 clones, roughly 87% seen once, with over 1.5% in the top ten. Specimen: peripheral blood, collected in a trial of Ad26.COV2.S vaccine versus placebo. These receptor sequences come from a person between 18 and 65 years old who received the Ad26.COV2.S COVID-19 vaccine or a placebo. The CDR3 runs from the conserved cysteine through the conserved F or W. The D gene is left open where the match is weak. For some rows the clone size is stated as once, few or many, or as a class when expanded; others skip it.

>.|TRBV19|.|TRBJ1-2|16
CASSSPGSRRVYGYTF
TGTGCCAGTAGTTCCCCGGGATCCCGCAGGGTCTATGGCTACACCTTC
>.|TRBV5-1|.|TRBJ2-7|14
CASSLNRAPYEQYF
TGCGCCAGCAGCTTGAACAGAGCACCCTACGAGCAGTACTTC
>.|TRBV7-2|TRBD1|TRBJ1-5|16
CASSSYGQGRNQPQHF
TGTGCCAGCAGTTCGTACGGACAGGGCAGAAATCAGCCCCAGCATTTT
>once|TRBV5-1|.|TRBJ1-1|14
CASSDQGTNTEAFF
TGCGCCAGCAGCGACCAGGGGACAAACACTGAAGCTTTCTTT
>.|TRBV6-5|TRBD1|TRBJ1-5|12
CASNRGYQPQHF
TGTGCCAGCAACAGGGGTTATCAGCCCCAGCATTTT
>.|TRBV13|TRBD1|TRBJ1-6|22
CASSSEHTPGQWAKNYNSPLHF
TGTGCCAGCAGCTCAGAACATACTCCGGGACAGTGGGCCAAAAACTATAATTCACCCCTCCACTTT
>.|TRBV7-2|TRBD2|TRBJ2-7|16
CASSLGPSGVSYEQYF
TGTGCCAGCAGCTTAGGGCCTAGCGGGGTCTCCTACGAGCAGTACTTC
>.|TRBV28|.|TRBJ1-5|13
CASTLRLPSPQHF
TGTGCCAGCACCTTGAGGCTCCCGTCGCCCCAGCATTTT
>.|TRBV6-2/TRBV6-3|.|TRBJ2-7|15
CASSYIERTPYEQYF
TGTGCCAGCAGTTATATCGAGCGCACACCCTACGAGCAGTACTTC
>.|TRBV15|.|TRBJ2-1|14
CATSMRRLHNEQFF
TGTGCCACCAGCATGAGGAGACTACACAATGAGCAGTTCTTC